These T cell receptor beta chains were read from a single sample in a study of CD8+CD57+ T cells in acquired aplastic anemia. MiXCR, applied by TCRdb to the reads, yields one record per CDR3 protein. The repertoire holds around 500,000 distinct CDR3 sequences, with about a third as singletons. Sequencing input: sorted CD4+, CD8+, or CD8+CD57+ T cells (not recorded which) from PBMCs. The receptors were sampled from a human donor with aplastic anemia. CDR3s include the opening cysteine and the closing phenylalanine or tryptophan. The D gene is left open where the match is weak. Clone sizes are given selectively: once, few, many, or a class where the clone is expanded.

j_call d_call v_call clone_size cdr3_nt cdr3_aa
TRBJ2-5 . TRBV25-1 . TGTGCCAGCAGCTTTTCCAGGGAGACCCAGTACTTC CASSFSRETQYF
TRBJ1-1 TRBD1 TRBV7-6 . TGTGCCAGCAGCTCACAGGGGGCTGTGGCTGAAGCTTTCTTT CASSSQGAVAEAFF
TRBJ1-4 . TRBV11-1 many TGTGCCAGCAGCTTAACGAGCGCAACTAATGAAAAACTGTTTTTT CASSLTSATNEKLFF
TRBJ1-5 . TRBV28 . TGTGCCAGCAGTTTCCCCCAGGGACCCCAGCATTTT CASSFPQGPQHF
TRBJ2-7 TRBD1 TRBV9 many TGTGCCAGCAGCGCCGGGACAGAGTCCTACGAGCAGTACTTC CASSAGTESYEQYF
TRBJ2-1 . TRBV7-8 . TGTGCCAGCAGCCTACCCGGGGAATTCTACAATGAGCAGTTCTTC CASSLPGEFYNEQFF
TRBJ1-1 TRBD1 TRBV29-1 . TGCAGCGCGCTCCTTAAACAGGGGGGAGCTTTCTTT CSALLKQGGAFF
TRBJ2-1 TRBD2 TRBV3-1 few TGTGCCAGCAGCCAAGAAGGGACTAGCGGCAATGAGCAGTTCTTC CASSQEGTSGNEQFF
TRBJ2-7 TRBD1 TRBV4-1 . TGCGCCAGCAGCCAAGATTCGGGACAGTACTACGAGCAGTACTTC CASSQDSGQYYEQYF
TRBJ2-5 . TRBV29-1 many TGCAGCGTTGCAGTCGGGAGCTTTGGGTATGAGACCCAGTACTTC CSVAVGSFGYETQYF
TRBJ2-7 . TRBV15 . TGTGCCACCAGCAGCGTCGGCGGGGCGAGCTACGAGCAGTACTTC CATSSVGGASYEQYF
TRBJ1-2 . TRBV7-2 many TGTGCCAGCAGCGTCGACGGTAGAAACTATGGCTACACCTTC CASSVDGRNYGYTF
TRBJ1-2 . TRBV7-6 . TGTGCCAGCAGCCCACAGGGAAACGGCTACACCTTC CASSPQGNGYTF
TRBJ2-3 TRBD2 TRBV10-2 few TGCGCCAGCAGTGGGGGGGGACTAGGGGGTTTGGATACGCAGTATTTT CASSGGGLGGLDTQYF
TRBJ2-6 . TRBV6-4 . TGTGCCAGCAGTCCAAAAGGGGCGGCCAACGTCCTGACTTTC CASSPKGAANVLTF
TRBJ1-2 TRBD1 TRBV9 many TGTGCCAGCAGCCCAGGGACAGGAGCAAACTATGGCTACACCTTC CASSPGTGANYGYTF
TRBJ1-6 . TRBV10-3 . TGTGCCATCAGTAAACACCAGGGATATTCACCCCTCCACTTT CAISKHQGYSPLHF
TRBJ2-5 TRBD2 TRBV2 . TGTGCCAGCTCACCACTGGGAGCTTACGGGAGGGAGACCCAGTACTTC CASSPLGAYGRETQYF
TRBJ1-3 . TRBV9 many TGTGCCAGCAGCGACGACAGGGGAAACACCATATATTTT CASSDDRGNTIYF
TRBJ1-6 . TRBV6-1 few TGTGCCAGCAGTGAAGTTACAGGGAACTATAATTCACCCCTCCACTTT CASSEVTGNYNSPLHF
TRBJ1-6 . TRBV6-1 . TGTGCCAGCACAGGGGATAAAGACAATTCACCCCTCCACTTT CASTGDKDNSPLHF
TRBJ1-2 . TRBV20-1 many TGCAGTGCTAATCAGGGCCCTCCAAATGGCTACACCTTC CSANQGPPNGYTF
TRBJ2-7 TRBD2 TRBV20-1 many TGCAGTGCTGCGGGGGTGGGGGACGAGCAGTACTTC CSAAGVGDEQYF
TRBJ1-2 . TRBV9 . TGTGCCAGCAGCGTAGGGGGAGGGCAGAGCTATGGCTACACCTTC CASSVGGGQSYGYTF
TRBJ1-2 . TRBV6-1 many TGTGCCAGCAGTCAAGACGGAACTAACTATGGCTACACCTTC CASSQDGTNYGYTF
TRBJ2-7 TRBD1 TRBV25-1 . TGTGCCAGCAGTTTAGAAGGTCGGACAGGGGGCTACTACGAGCAGTACTTC CASSLEGRTGGYYEQYF
TRBJ2-1 TRBD2 TRBV10-3 many TGTGCCATCAGCGGGACTAGCGGGGAGACCTACAATGAGCAGTTCTTC CAISGTSGETYNEQFF
TRBJ1-5 . TRBV29-1 many TGCAGCGTCGCAAACGCAGACAATCAGCCCCAGCATTTT CSVANADNQPQHF
TRBJ2-7 TRBD1 TRBV6-2/TRBV6-3 . TGTGCCAGCAGTTACCGGACAGGGGGGAGTTCCTACGAGCAGTACTTC CASSYRTGGSSYEQYF
TRBJ2-7 TRBD2 TRBV2 . TGTGCCAGCAGGGTACTAGCGGTCCACGAGCAGTACTTC CASRVLAVHEQYF
TRBJ2-7 . TRBV2 . TGTGCCAGCTCTCAAGCAGGGGGGCGAGACTACGAGCAGTACTTC CASSQAGGRDYEQYF
TRBJ2-7 TRBD1 TRBV7-9 many TGTGCCAGCAGCTTAGGGACAGGGGTTTTTCCGCAGTACTTC CASSLGTGVFPQYF
TRBJ2-5 . TRBV20-1 . TGCAGTGCTTCCCCCTCCTTAGCGGTCCGATACGAGGAGACCCAGTACTTC CSASPSLAVRYEETQYF
TRBJ1-2 . TRBV6-5 many TGTGCCAGCAGTTACCTGGCGGGGGAAGGCTACACCTTC CASSYLAGEGYTF
TRBJ2-1 TRBD2 TRBV2 many TGTGCCAGCAGCGGGCCGGGACTAGTTCGCTATGAGCAGTTCTTC CASSGPGLVRYEQFF
TRBJ2-1 . TRBV29-1 many TGCAGCGTGTTAAGTGGGAGTCTCAATGAGCAGTTCTTC CSVLSGSLNEQFF
TRBJ2-3 TRBD2 TRBV19 . TGTGCCAGTACGGCGGCCGTTATTAGCGGGAGCACAGATACGCAGTATTTT CASTAAVISGSTDTQYF
TRBJ2-7 . TRBV20-1 few TGCAGTGCTAGGGCCCCCCGGCAGGAACTAGGGAACGAGCAGTACTTC CSARAPRQELGNEQYF
TRBJ2-7 TRBD2 TRBV6-1 . TGTGCCAGCACTAGAAGCGGGAGGGCCTACGAGCAGTACTTC CASTRSGRAYEQYF
TRBJ1-1 . TRBV29-1 . TGCAGCGTTACGACAGGCCCGAGACTGGAAGCTTTCTTT CSVTTGPRLEAFF
TRBJ2-1 . TRBV2 . TGTGCCAGCAGTGTCGCAGGGGAAGATGAGCAGTTCTTC CASSVAGEDEQFF
TRBJ1-5 . TRBV20-1 few TGCAGTGCTAGAGATAGCGGCGGCCAGGGGCACAATCAGCCCCAGCATTTT CSARDSGGQGHNQPQHF